This entry describes one T cell receptor beta chain. The antigen remains unidentified. V dropped 0 bases and J dropped 5 bases, with 14 bases sitting between them. The CDR3 sequence is 15 residues long. Germline-derived CDR1 and CDR2 are ENHRY and SYGVKD. Using immunoSEQ multiplex PCR, the repertoire was profiled, and TCRdb retains in-frame clones only, with some absent. Of about 180,000 clones in the sample, 85% to 90% were seen once. The data belong to a study of T cell responses to AZD1222 COVID-19 vaccine. Study at large: Pooling of second doses given at about 4 or about 12 weeks was done. Study observations and caveats: Clonal diversity was possibly underestimated; the donors were predominantly white British and more often female. Repertoire sampling happened only post peak T cell response. Unmutated variant regions reportedly attract nearly half of all spike-specific TCRs.

This clonotype was obtained from an adult in good health. The starting material was peripheral blood, obtained on day 0 of AZD1222 vaccination. The chain has TRBV10-3 and TRBJ2-7; D is undetermined. The CDR3 reads CAISESMGAADEQYF. The CDR3 DNA follows: TGTGCCATCAGTGAGTCGATGGGCGCGGCTGACGAGCAGTACTTC.